The 21 T cell receptor beta chains in this list originate from one sample, sequenced in a study of blood T cell repertoires in COVID-19. Libraries were prepared by immunoSEQ multiplex PCR; TCRdb keeps only in-frame clonotypes and omits some of them. The sample has 85,000 to 130,000 clones, 70% to 90% seen once. Material: peripheral blood. These receptors were collected from a human donor in a cohort sampled during active COVID-19.

This chain links TRBV7-2 with TRBJ1-5; no firm D call. The V end lost 5 bases, the J end lost 4 bases, and 6 bases lay between the germline ends. The CDR3 runs 12 residues. CDR1 is SGHTA and CDR2 is FQGNSA in the germline V gene. The CDR3 is CASSRDNQPQHF. CDR3 sequence (DNA): TGTGCCAGCAGCCGAGATAATCAGCCCCAGCATTTT.

The gene calls are TRBV4-2 and TRBJ1-1; the D gene is possibly TRBD1 (5 bases). Germline lookup yields CDR1 LGHNA and CDR2 YNFKEQ. The CDR3 is 14 residues long. V dropped 6 bases and J dropped 1 base, with 12 bases sitting between them. The CDR3 is CASRPNGGNTEAFF. In DNA, the CDR3 is TGTGCCAGCAGACCTAACGGGGGGAACACTGAAGCTTTCTTT.

The chain couples TRBV28 to TRBJ2-5; 10 bases align to TRBD2. CDR1 is MDHEN, CDR2 SYDVKM, per germline. CDR3 length: 15 amino acids. The V and J ends lost 5 bases and 5 bases, in that order; junction bases with no gene match: 8. CDR3 loop: CASSPSGGRGETQYF. The CDR3 DNA sequence: TGTGCCAGCAGTCCTAGCGGGGGCCGTGGGGAGACCCAGTACTTC.

The J gene is TRBJ2-3, the V gene TRBV6-5; the D is unclear. The CDR3 runs 13 residues. Trimming removed 3 bases at V and 7 bases at J, with 11 bases between. CDR1 and CDR2 from the germline V gene are MNHEY and SVGAGI. The CDR3 DNA reads TGTGCCAGCAGTTATTCCCTATCGAATACGCAGTATTTT. Protein: CASSYSLSNTQYF.

The V and J genes are TRBV4-3 and TRBJ2-7, with D possibly matching TRBD1 (5 bases). The CDR3 extends over 14 amino acids. Germline V CDR1 and CDR2: LGHNA, YSLEER. Trimming pared 0 bases from V and 3 bases from J, leaving 9 bases between. The CDR3 spells CASSQDQGNYEQYF. CDR3 sequence (DNA): TGCGCCAGCAGCCAAGACCAGGGAAACTACGAGCAGTACTTC.

The CDR3 sequence: CASRTGVIEKLFF. In nucleotides, the CDR3 is TGTGCCAGCAGGACAGGGGTGATTGAAAAACTGTTTTTT. The chain is built from TRBV12-3 or TRBV12-4 and TRBJ1-4; TRBD1 matches 8 bases. The CDR3 has 13 amino acids. J lost 7 bases, V lost 6 bases, and 4 bases had no gene match.

This clone was detected once. The chain recombines TRBV9 with TRBJ2-6; perhaps TRBD1 as D (5 bases). V dropped 0 bases and J dropped 2 bases, with 6 bases sitting between them. CDR1 is SGDLS and CDR2 is YYNGEE in the germline V gene. This CDR3 is built from 15 residues. The CDR3 DNA sequence: TGTGCCAGCAGCGTAGAAGGGGCTGGGGCCAACGTCCTGACTTTC. It encodes CASSVEGAGANVLTF.

The V and J genes are TRBV20-1 and TRBJ2-1, with D hard to call. V was cut by 3 bases and J by 9 bases, with 21 bases left in between. The length of the CDR3 is 15 residues. The germline gives CDR1 DFQATT, CDR2 SNEGSKA (reference sequence). The CDR3 loop is CSASGSLGPPPEQFF. The CDR3, as DNA: TGCAGTGCTAGTGGGTCTTTGGGCCCTCCGCCTGAGCAGTTCTTC.

The V and J genes are TRBV5-1 and TRBJ2-5; 12 bases match TRBD2. CDR1 SGHRS and CDR2 YFSETQ come from the germline V gene. J lost 5 bases, V lost 0 bases, and 5 bases had no gene match. This CDR3 has 16 residues. As DNA, the CDR3 is TGCGCCAGCAGCTTGGACGGACTAGCGGGGTCGGAGACCCAGTACTTC. Protein product: CASSLDGLAGSETQYF.

The chain is built from TRBV5-1 and TRBJ1-2; possible D gene TRBD1, 6 bases. CDR3 length: 13 residues. CDR1 is SGHRS and CDR2 is YFSETQ in the germline V gene. The V end was cut by 4 bases, the J end by 4 bases, with 11 bases between. Here the CDR3 reads CASSPDRIYGYTF. In DNA, the CDR3 is TGCGCCAGCAGCCCTGACAGGATCTATGGCTACACCTTC.

This clone was picked up one time. The chain couples TRBV6-5 to TRBJ1-5; no firm D call. V was pared by 5 bases and J by 0 bases, with 5 bases between. Germline-derived CDR1 and CDR2 are MNHEY and SVGAGI. CDR3 length: 13 amino acids. The CDR3 reads CASSKYSNQPQHF. CDR3 bases: TGTGCCAGCAGTAAATATAGCAATCAGCCCCAGCATTTT.

The chain carries TRBV3-1 (or the pseudogene TRBV3-2) and TRBJ1-1, with a possible D match to TRBD1 (6 bases). The V end lost 0 bases, the J end lost 1 base, and 6 bases lay between the germline ends. This CDR3 has 14 amino acids. Looked up from germline, CDR1 is LGHDT and CDR2 is YNNKEL (reference sequence). The CDR3 reads CASSQEDRNTEAFF. Here the CDR3 DNA reads TGTGCCAGCAGCCAAGAGGACAGGAACACTGAAGCTTTCTTT.

The gene calls are TRBV9 and TRBJ2-3, with 8 bases identical to TRBD1. The CDR3 runs to 13 residues. V lost 3 bases, J lost 6 bases, and 3 bases stayed unmatched. Germline values: CDR1 SGDLS, CDR2 YYNGEE. The CDR3 protein is CASSAGGVDTQYF. CDR3 nucleotide sequence: TGTGCCAGCAGCGCAGGGGGCGTCGATACGCAGTATTTT.

This chain uses TRBV6-5 with TRBJ1-5; TRBD1 might be the D (6 bases). Germline V gene lookup returns CDR1 MNHEY and CDR2 SVGAGI. V dropped 3 bases and J dropped 3 bases, with 12 bases sitting between them. The CDR3 is 15 residues long. CDR3 coding DNA: TGTGCCAGCAGTTATGGGGGCGGTAACAATCAGCCCCAGCATTTT. Translating it yields CASSYGGGNNQPQHF.

This chain connects TRBV28 to TRBJ2-5; 10 nucleotides agree with TRBD2. J lost 5 bases, V lost 5 bases, and 17 bases had no gene match. The CDR3 has 18 residues. Per the germline V gene, CDR1 is MDHEN and CDR2 is SYDVKM. Here the CDR3 DNA reads TGTGCCAGCAGTCCCGGACTAGCGGCGTGGGGGTCGATGGAGACCCAGTACTTC. Amino acids: CASSPGLAAWGSMETQYF.

V gene TRBV18 combines with J gene TRBJ2-7, with 7 bases that match TRBD1. CDR1 and CDR2 (germline): KGHSH, LQKENI. The CDR3 has 19 amino acids. Trimming removed 2 bases from V and 0 bases from J; junction bases left unmatched: 16. CDR3 sequence reads: CASSPSATVGTVASYEQYF. CDR3 DNA: TGTGCCAGCTCACCAAGTGCCACCGTTGGGACAGTCGCCTCCTACGAGCAGTACTTC.

The chain combines TRBV24-1 with TRBJ1-6; D not resolved. V shed 4 bases and J shed 10 bases, with 7 bases lying between them. This CDR3 region has 12 residues. Germline assignment: CDR1 KGHDR and CDR2 SFDVKD. The CDR3 spells CATSDAGSPLHF. DNA of the CDR3: TGTGCCACCAGTGACGCGGGGTCACCCCTCCACTTT.

The CDR3 nucleotides are TGTGCCAGCAGCCCCGGACTAGCGAGATCGACAGATACGCAGTATTTT. This codes for CASSPGLARSTDTQYF. The chain joins TRBV7-2 to TRBJ2-3; 9 nucleotides match TRBD2. This CDR3 is built from 16 residues. Per the germline V gene, CDR1 is SGHTA and CDR2 is FQGNSA. V lost 5 bases to trimming and J lost 3 bases; unmatched junction nucleotides: 9.

The J gene is TRBJ1-2, the V gene TRBV18, with D possibly TRBD1 on 6 matching bases. This CDR3 contains 13 residues. CDR1 and CDR2 from the germline V gene are KGHSH and LQKENI. V dropped 2 bases and J dropped 6 bases, with 10 bases sitting between them. The CDR3 loop is CASSPEGGNGYTF. As DNA, the CDR3 is TGTGCCAGCTCACCAGAAGGGGGAAATGGCTACACCTTC.

The rearrangement links TRBV19 to TRBJ1-1, with D tentatively TRBD1 (6 bases). Germline CDR1 LNHDA, CDR2 SQIVND (reference sequence). Deletions cut 4 bases from V and 0 bases from J, with 9 bases between. The CDR3 has 14 residues. This CDR3 is CASSTDRLNTEAFF. As DNA, the CDR3 is TGTGCCAGTAGTACAGACAGGTTGAACACTGAAGCTTTCTTT.

The chain carries TRBV5-1 and TRBJ2-7; TRBD2 aligns across 8 bases. The CDR3 spans 17 residues. Unmatched junction bases numbered 9, after V lost 0 bases and J lost 1 base. Looked up from germline, CDR1 is SGHRS and CDR2 is YFSETQ. The CDR3 loop reads CASSLAGMTSASYEQYF. CDR3 coding DNA: TGCGCCAGCAGCTTGGCGGGCATGACTAGCGCTTCCTACGAGCAGTACTTC.